The 21 T cell receptor beta chains in this list originate from one sample, sequenced in a study of identical twins. From the 5' RACE reads, TCRdb called clonotypes with MiXCR, one entry per CDR3 protein. The sample holds a few hundred thousand distinct CDR3 sequences, roughly 20% seen once. Material: naive T cells sorted from blood. The receptors stem from a man aged 45-60 years in good health.

This clonotype occurred a few times. The gene calls are TRBV19 and TRBJ2-7; D ambiguous. Deletions cut 3 bases from V and 6 bases from J, with 12 bases between. The CDR3 sequence is 13 residues long. Germline CDR1 is LNHDA and CDR2 is SQIVND (reference sequence). The CDR3 region is CASSMVPGVEQYF. CDR3 DNA sequence: TGTGCCAGTAGTATGGTCCCGGGTGTCGAGCAGTACTTC.

The chain carries TRBV6-5 and TRBJ2-5, with D hard to call. The CDR3 covers 16 residues. Trimming cost V 0 bases and J 1 base, with 12 bases left between them. CDR1 and CDR2 (germline): MNHEY, SVGAGI. In DNA form, the CDR3 reads TGTGCCAGCAGTTACTCTCTTTGGGGTTCCCAAGAGACCCAGTACTTC. Its protein product is CASSYSLWGSQETQYF.

In DNA form, the CDR3 reads TGTGCCAGCAGCTTAATCTGGGCGGGCCGGTTCACCGGGGAGCTGTTTTTT. Encoded protein: CASSLIWAGRFTGELFF. The rearrangement joins TRBV11-2 to TRBJ2-2; maybe TRBD2 (5 bases). In germline, CDR1 is SGHAT, CDR2 FQNNGV. CDR3 length: 17 residues. V lost 2 bases and J lost 4, with 17 bases in between.

This clonotype appeared a few times. This sequence joins TRBV25-1 and TRBJ2-1; 11 bases match TRBD2. V shed 4 bases, J shed 8 bases, and the junction held 7 bases outside the gene matches. CDR3 length: 15 amino acids. Looked up from germline, CDR1 is MGHDK and CDR2 is SYGVNS. Here the CDR3 reads CASSVRLAGGDEQFF. CDR3 nucleotide sequence: TGTGCCAGCAGTGTGCGGCTAGCGGGAGGAGATGAGCAGTTCTTC.

This CDR3 reads CSARVLAGGTDTQYF. The CDR3 region has the DNA TGCAGTGCTAGAGTACTAGCGGGAGGGACAGATACGCAGTATTTT. This rearrangement joins TRBV20-1 to TRBJ2-3, with 13 bases that match TRBD2. This CDR3 contains 15 residues. Germline V gives CDR1 DFQATT, CDR2 SNEGSKA (reference sequence). The ends lost 1 base at V and 3 bases at J; junction bases unmatched: 1.

This clonotype was seen repeatedly, ten times or more. The chain carries TRBV28 and TRBJ2-5; D is possibly TRBD2 (5 bases). Germline lookup yields CDR1 MDHEN and CDR2 SYDVKM. V lost 5 bases to trimming and J lost 0 bases, with 19 bases between them. CDR3 size: 17 residues. For the CDR3, the DNA is TGTGCCAGCAGTCACTCCCGGGGAAGGAGATACCAAGAGACCCAGTACTTC. This translates into CASSHSRGRRYQETQYF.

The gene calls are TRBV9 and TRBJ2-3; D unclear. CDR3 size: 14 residues. V was trimmed by 1 base and J by 4 bases, leaving 10 bases between them. Per germline, CDR1 SGDLS and CDR2 YYNGEE. The CDR3 nucleotides are TGTGCCAGCAGCGTATTAGAGCATCCAGATACGCAGTATTTT. Amino acids: CASSVLEHPDTQYF. Full variable domain (missing parts from reference TRBV9 and TRBJ2-3): DSGVTQTPKHLITATGQRVTLRCSPRSGDLSVYWYQQSLDQGLQFLIQYYNGEERAKGNILERFSAQQFPDLHSELNLSSLELGDSALYFCASSVLEHPDTQYFGPGTRLTVL.

The sample holds a few counts of this clonotype. The chain combines TRBV28 with TRBJ2-3, with D maybe TRBD1 (5 bases). Germline lookup yields CDR1 MDHEN and CDR2 SYDVKM. The V end was cut by 6 bases, the J end by 2 bases, with 18 bases between. The CDR3 is 16 amino acids. In DNA form, the CDR3 reads TGTGCCAGCAGCCCAGGCTGGGGCTCCAACACAGATACGCAGTATTTT. Its translation is CASSPGWGSNTDTQYF.

The chain links TRBV5-4 to TRBJ2-1, with 12 positions matching TRBD2. This CDR3 has 16 amino acids. The trim removed 0 bases at V and 4 bases at J, leaving 2 bases unmatched. The germline CDR1 and CDR2 sequences are SGHNT and YYREEE (reference sequence). The CDR3 sequence: CASSLATSGGYNEQFF. The CDR3 DNA is TGTGCCAGCAGCTTGGCAACTAGCGGGGGGTACAATGAGCAGTTCTTC. Full variable domain (missing parts from reference TRBV5-4 and TRBJ2-1): ETGVTQSPTHLIKTRGQQVTLRCSSQSGHNTVSWYQQALGQGPQFIFQYYREEENGRGNFPPRFSGLQFPNYSSELNVNALELDDSALYLCASSLATSGGYNEQFFGPGTRLTVL.

This rearrangement joins TRBV27 to TRBJ2-2; TRBD2 might be the D (6 bases). This CDR3 spans 15 amino acids. Trimming took 4 bases from V and 1 from J, leaving 10 bases between them. CDR1 is MNHEY and CDR2 is SMNVEV in the germline V gene (reference sequence). Here the CDR3 DNA reads TGTGCCAGCAGTTCATCGCGGGAGAACACCGGGGAGCTGTTTTTT. Amino acids: CASSSSRENTGELFF.

The chain joins TRBV29-1 to TRBJ1-1, with D perhaps matching TRBD1 (5 bases). This CDR3 has 13 residues. CDR1 is SQVTM, CDR2 ANQGSEA, per germline. The V gene lost 5 bases and the J gene lost 6 bases, with 16 bases spanning the gap. CDR3 in amino acids: CSVHVGVRAEAFF. The DNA for the CDR3 is TGCAGCGTTCACGTTGGAGTCAGGGCTGAAGCTTTCTTT.

This clonotype was seen only a few times. The CDR3 here is CASSQVVTGGTDTQYF. The DNA of the CDR3 is TGCGCCAGCAGCCAAGTCGTCACAGGGGGGACAGATACGCAGTATTTT. This rearrangement joins TRBV4-1 to TRBJ2-3; 8 bases agree with TRBD1. CDR3 length: 16 amino acids. Germline V gene sequence: CDR1 MGHRA, CDR2 YSYEKL. Losses at the gene ends were 1 base for V and 3 bases for J; bases not matched to a gene: 6.

This clonotype was seen more than once but under ten times. The V gene is TRBV3-1, the J gene TRBJ2-3; 9 bases line up with TRBD2. Germline CDR1 reads LGHDT; CDR2 reads YNNKEL (reference sequence). With 3 bases clipped from V and 6 bases from J, the junction kept 10 bases outside the gene matches. This CDR3 spans 16 amino acids. The CDR3 DNA reads as TGTGCCAGCAGCCAGGTGGCGGGAGGGTACCTTGATACGCAGTATTTT. Its translation: CASSQVAGGYLDTQYF.

The genes are TRBV12-3 or TRBV12-4 and TRBJ2-1, with D perhaps matching TRBD2 (5 bases). CDR3 length equals 15 residues. Trimming stripped 2 bases from V and 2 bases from J, with 10 bases between. The chain's CDR3 is CASSLTAAAYNEQFF. CDR3 sequence (DNA): TGTGCCAGCAGTTTAACAGCGGCGGCCTACAATGAGCAGTTCTTC.

The rearrangement links TRBV20-1 to TRBJ1-5; TRBD1 might be the D (6 bases). The germline V gene encodes CDR1 DFQATT and CDR2 SNEGSKA (reference sequence). V shed 2 bases and J shed 4 bases, with 15 bases lying between them. The CDR3 spans 15 residues. In DNA, the CDR3 is TGCAGTGCTAGACCCCCAGGGGCGATTAATCAGCCCCAGCATTTT. Its translation: CSARPPGAINQPQHF.

Ten or more counts support this clonotype. The V gene is TRBV29-1, the J gene TRBJ2-5, with 7 bases matching TRBD1. The CDR3 is made up of 13 amino acids. The junction had 5 bases not matched to a gene; V was cut back by 6 bases and J by 1 base. Germline values: CDR1 SQVTM, CDR2 ANQGSEA. The CDR3 sequence is CSVRDSVQETQYF. In DNA form, the CDR3 reads TGCAGCGTGAGGGACAGCGTCCAAGAGACCCAGTACTTC.

The chain joins TRBV5-1 to TRBJ2-7; 8 bases fit TRBD1. CDR3 size: 14 residues. Germline lookup yields CDR1 SGHRS and CDR2 YFSETQ. V shed 4 bases, J shed 6 bases, and the junction held 9 bases outside the gene matches. The CDR3 DNA is TGCGCCAGCAGCGCCCCCGGACAGGGCTTCGAGCAGTACTTC. This gives the protein CASSAPGQGFEQYF.

This clonotype was detected many times. The chain employs TRBV9 and TRBJ2-3; weak D call: TRBD1 (8 bases). V gave up 4 bases and J gave up 3 bases, with 21 bases separating them. This CDR3 is built from 17 residues. Germline V gene lookup returns CDR1 SGDLS and CDR2 YYNGEE. The DNA of the CDR3 is TGTGCCAGCAGCAGACAGGGGAGGGCACGGGGAACAGATACGCAGTATTTT. Protein: CASSRQGRARGTDTQYF. Using reference TRBV9 and TRBJ2-3 for the parts outside the CDR3, the full variable domain is DSGVTQTPKHLITATGQRVTLRCSPRSGDLSVYWYQQSLDQGLQFLIQYYNGEERAKGNILERFSAQQFPDLHSELNLSSLELGDSALYFCASSRQGRARGTDTQYFGPGTRLTVL.

The chain has TRBV20-1 and TRBJ2-7; D remains ambiguous. CDR3 size: 14 residues. The germline CDR1 and CDR2 sequences are DFQATT and SNEGSKA (reference sequence). V was pared by 1 base and J by 1 base, with 11 bases between. CDR3 bases: TGCAGTGCTAGAGTCCCCCGGGCATCCTACGAGCAGTACTTC. This translates into CSARVPRASYEQYF.

V is TRBV18 and J is TRBJ2-5; D is possibly TRBD1 (5 bases). The V gene's germline CDR1 is KGHSH and CDR2 LQKENI. Trimming removed 0 bases at V and 5 bases at J, with 13 bases between. The CDR3 is made up of 15 amino acids. This CDR3 reads CASSPPEQAGETQYF. The CDR3 DNA sequence: TGTGCCAGCTCACCACCGGAACAGGCAGGGGAGACCCAGTACTTC.

The rearrangement joins TRBV12-3 or TRBV12-4 to TRBJ2-2; TRBD2 matches 7 bases. With V trimmed by 6 bases and J by 1 base, 11 bases remained unmatched. This CDR3 spans 17 amino acids. The CDR3 loop is CASSYISTSLNTGELFF. CDR3 DNA: TGTGCCAGCAGCTACATTTCGACTAGCCTGAACACCGGGGAGCTGTTTTTT.